This entry is about one TCR beta chain. These data belong to a study of cytomegalovirus exposure and HLA in healthy donors. The PCR had 60 Vbeta and 13 Jbeta primers. Only in-frame clones appear in the TCRdb table, and some are missing; sequencing was by immunoSEQ multiplex PCR. The sample totals 150,000 to 200,000 clones; its top ten clones hold approximately 0.74%. Germline CDR1 reads SEHNR; CDR2 reads FQNEAQ (reference sequence). The CDR3 totals 16 residues. Trimming took off 1 base at V and 3 bases at J, with 12 bases between the two ends. The chain employs TRBV7-9 and TRBJ1-4, with no clear D. The sequence was collected from a boy younger than 18 in good health and CMV-seronegative. The specimen sequenced was PBMCs. The CDR3 bases are TGTGCCAGCAGCTTAGGCAGCGTGAGGGCTAATGAAAAACTGTTTTTT. It specifies CASSLGSVRANEKLFF.